Listed below are T cell receptor beta chains from one sample, sequenced in a study of blood T cells in healthy people across ages. TCRdb analysed the 5' RACE reads with MiXCR anew, one entry per CDR3 protein. The sample has approximately 1.5 million distinct CDR3 sequences, about 31% seen once. Material: blood. All receptors come from a young woman in good health. Both conserved end residues are part of each CDR3. Each record gives: D gene, J gene, V gene, clone size, CDR3 protein, CDR3 DNA. D genes are given only for firm matches. Expanded clones are given a class, and other clones once, few, many or no size at all.

>.|TRBJ2-3|TRBV14|.
CASSQLGTSRSDTQYF
TGTGCCAGCAGCCAGCTCGGGACCAGCAGGTCAGATACGCAGTATTTT
>TRBD1|TRBJ2-1|TRBV15|many
CATSKGQILFNEQFF
TGTGCCACCAGCAAGGGACAGATACTTTTCAATGAGCAGTTCTTC
>.|TRBJ2-7|TRBV10-2|.
CVSRPATGVGFEQYF
TGCGTCAGCAGGCCCGCCACGGGGGTGGGATTCGAGCAGTACTTC
>TRBD1|TRBJ1-5|TRBV20-1|few
CSARAGQGGQPQHF
TGCAGTGCTAGAGCAGGACAGGGAGGTCAGCCCCAGCATTTT
>TRBD1|TRBJ2-6|TRBV28|.
CASTTTGYSGANVLTF
TGTGCCAGCACCACGACAGGGTACTCCGGGGCCAACGTCCTGACTTTC
>.|TRBJ1-4|TRBV19|once
CASSIPMGTNEKLFF
TGTGCCAGTAGTATCCCTATGGGAACTAATGAAAAACTGTTTTTT
>.|TRBJ1-2|TRBV4-1|few
CASSQRSEGVNPGGCTF
TGCGCCAGCAGCCAAAGATCGGAAGGGGTGAATCCCGGCGGCTGCACCTTC
>.|TRBJ1-4|TRBV3-1|.
CASSQGGAVREKLFF
TGTGCCAGCAGCCAAGGGGGGGCGGTCCGTGAAAAACTGTTTTTT
>.|TRBJ2-7|TRBV4-1|many
CASSQVTGLGYEQYF
TGCGCCAGCAGCCAAGTTACAGGGCTGGGATACGAGCAGTACTTC
>.|TRBJ1-1|TRBV5-1|.
CASSWTRGPQNTEAFF
TGCGCCAGCAGCTGGACCCGTGGACCGCAGAACACTGAAGCTTTCTTT
>TRBD1|TRBJ2-2|TRBV29-1|.
CSADRVGTGELFF
TGCAGCGCGGACAGGGTCGGCACCGGGGAGCTGTTTTTT
>TRBD1|TRBJ2-7|TRBV20-1|few
CSVVDRGSHEQYF
TGCAGTGTTGTCGACAGGGGCTCCCACGAGCAGTACTTC
>TRBD1|TRBJ2-5|TRBV28|many
CASSLWVAGGPGTQYF
TGTGCCAGCAGTTTATGGGTGGCAGGGGGCCCTGGGACCCAGTACTTC
>.|TRBJ2-7|TRBV28|few
CASSSRVIEQYF
TGTGCCAGCAGTTCCAGGGTTATCGAGCAGTACTTC
>.|TRBJ2-5|TRBV29-1|many
CSAHNSGGGETQYF
TGCAGCGCCCACAACTCTGGGGGCGGGGAGACCCAGTACTTC
>.|TRBJ2-7|TRBV15|.
CATSSRDARGYEQYF
TGTGCCACCAGCTCCCGAGACGCTCGGGGCTACGAGCAGTACTTC
>.|TRBJ2-5|TRBV3-1|.
CASTLSSASARETQYF
TGTGCCAGCACCTTATCTTCGGCTTCAGCGAGAGAGACCCAGTACTTC
>TRBD1|TRBJ1-1|TRBV4-1|.
CASSHLQGRMNTEAFF
TGCGCCAGCAGCCATCTACAGGGGAGGATGAACACTGAAGCTTTCTTT
>.|TRBJ2-7|TRBV20-1|few
CSAGTDRALSYEQYF
TGCAGTGCTGGGACTGACAGGGCCCTCTCCTACGAGCAGTACTTC
>TRBD1|TRBJ1-6|TRBV6-1|.
CASRAGTGESPLHF
TGTGCCAGCAGAGCCGGGACAGGGGAGTCACCCCTCCACTTT
>.|TRBJ2-3|TRBV20-1|many
CSARNPISGTDTQYF
TGCAGTGCTAGAAACCCTATTAGCGGTACAGATACGCAGTATTTT
>.|TRBJ1-5|TRBV20-1|.
CSARVRQAGNQPQHF
TGCAGTGCTAGAGTACGACAGGCGGGCAATCAGCCCCAGCATTTT
>.|TRBJ2-7|TRBV5-6|.
CASSHRRLDSYEQYF
TGTGCCAGCAGTCACCGAAGACTAGACTCCTACGAGCAGTACTTC
>TRBD2|TRBJ2-5|TRBV27|many
CASSYTSGSETQYF
TGTGCCAGCAGTTATACTAGCGGTTCAGAGACCCAGTACTTC
>TRBD2|TRBJ2-1|TRBV20-1|few
CSARSQLAGAYNEQFF
TGCAGTGCTAGATCCCAGCTAGCGGGAGCCTACAATGAGCAGTTCTTC
>.|TRBJ2-1|TRBV7-2|many
CASSTRTGNEQFF
TGTGCCAGCAGCACCCGGACTGGGAATGAGCAGTTCTTC
>.|TRBJ2-7|TRBV7-9|.
CASSLAYGIYEQYF
TGTGCCAGCAGCTTAGCGTACGGCATCTACGAGCAGTACTTC
>.|TRBJ2-6|TRBV5-1|many
CASSSLDSSGANVLTF
TGCGCCAGCAGTTCTCTTGACAGCTCTGGGGCCAACGTCCTGACTTTC
>TRBD1|TRBJ2-7|TRBV7-6|.
CASSPALGEGAYEQYF
TGTGCCAGCAGCCCCGCGCTGGGAGAGGGGGCTTACGAGCAGTACTTC
>.|TRBJ2-3|TRBV30|.
CTWSQDTGTQYF
TGTACCTGGAGTCAAGACACAGGTACGCAGTATTTT
>.|TRBJ2-7|TRBV4-1|few
CASSQVPLYEQYF
TGCGCCAGCAGCCAAGTTCCCCTATACGAGCAGTACTTC
>.|TRBJ2-4|TRBV4-1|many
CASSQDLTKNIQYF
TGCGCCAGCAGCCAAGACCTAACCAAAAACATTCAGTACTTC
>.|TRBJ2-2|TRBV3-1|few
CASSQGVKGGYTGELFF
TGTGCCAGCAGCCAAGGAGTGAAGGGGGGCTACACCGGGGAGCTGTTTTTT
>.|TRBJ1-5|TRBV18|.
CASSDGRDQPQHF
TGTGCCAGCTCAGACGGACGGGATCAGCCCCAGCATTTT
>TRBD2|TRBJ2-5|TRBV10-3|.
CAIGTSGGKKETQYF
TGTGCCATCGGGACTAGCGGGGGCAAAAAAGAGACCCAGTACTTC
>.|TRBJ2-7|TRBV6-1|.
CASFYGSYEQYF
TGTGCGTCCTTCTACGGATCCTACGAGCAGTACTTC
>TRBD2|TRBJ2-3|TRBV3-1|.
CASNPSGGPTDTQYF
TGTGCCAGCAACCCTAGCGGGGGGCCCACAGATACGCAGTATTTT
>TRBD1|TRBJ1-2|TRBV3-1|.
CASSLDRAGGYTF
TGTGCCAGCAGCCTCGACAGGGCTGGTGGCTACACCTTC
>TRBD2|TRBJ2-7|TRBV6-1|.
CASKAGRYYEQYF
TGTGCCAGCAAAGCGGGGCGTTACTACGAGCAGTACTTC
>.|TRBJ1-2|TRBV7-8|.
CASSLSEGSAYGYTF
TGTGCCAGCAGCTTATCGGAGGGGTCGGCTTATGGCTACACCTTC
>.|TRBJ1-1|TRBV7-6|.
CASSLRRDVNTEAFF
TGTGCCAGCAGCTTACGGCGGGACGTGAACACTGAAGCTTTCTTT
>.|TRBJ1-1|TRBV30|.
CAWRDSGVTEAFF
TGTGCCTGGAGAGATTCAGGGGTCACTGAAGCTTTCTTT
>TRBD2|TRBJ2-1|TRBV12-3/TRBV12-4|.
CASRRGSHEQFF
TGTGCCAGCAGGCGGGGGAGCCATGAGCAGTTCTTC
>.|TRBJ1-1|TRBV20-1|few
CSAAQYMNTEAFF
TGCAGTGCCGCACAGTACATGAACACTGAAGCTTTCTTT
>.|TRBJ1-4|TRBV7-9|once
CANSLAAGGDEKLFF
TGTGCCAACAGCTTAGCGGCAGGCGGGGATGAAAAACTGTTTTTT
>TRBD2|TRBJ2-7|TRBV15|.
CATSGGLGLAGSYEQYF
TGTGCCACCAGCGGGGGGCTGGGACTAGCGGGCTCCTACGAGCAGTACTTC
>.|TRBJ2-7|TRBV6-5|few
CASSYGGSGEQYF
TGTGCCAGCAGTTACGGGGGCTCGGGCGAGCAGTACTTC
>TRBD2|TRBJ2-1|TRBV27|.
CASSSTSGSPYNEQFF
TGTGCCAGCAGTTCAACTAGCGGCTCCCCCTACAATGAGCAGTTCTTC
>.|TRBJ1-1|TRBV6-1|few
CASSRLATEAFF
TGTGCCAGCAGCCGGTTGGCCACTGAAGCTTTCTTT